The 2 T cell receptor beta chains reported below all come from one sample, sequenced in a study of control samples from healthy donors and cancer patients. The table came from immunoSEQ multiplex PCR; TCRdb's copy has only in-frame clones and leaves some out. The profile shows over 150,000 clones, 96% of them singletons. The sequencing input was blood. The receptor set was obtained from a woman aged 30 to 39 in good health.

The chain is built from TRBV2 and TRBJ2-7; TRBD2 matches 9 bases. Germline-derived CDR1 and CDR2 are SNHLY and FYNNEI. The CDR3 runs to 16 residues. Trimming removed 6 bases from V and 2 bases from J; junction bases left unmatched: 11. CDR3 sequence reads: CASSPRATSGPYEQYF. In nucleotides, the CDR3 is TGTGCCAGCAGCCCGAGAGCGACTAGCGGTCCCTACGAGCAGTACTTC.

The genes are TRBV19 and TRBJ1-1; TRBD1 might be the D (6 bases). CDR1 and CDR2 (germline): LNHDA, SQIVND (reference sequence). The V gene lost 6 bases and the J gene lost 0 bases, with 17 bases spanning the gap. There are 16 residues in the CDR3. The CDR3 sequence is CASRALGDRLNTEAFF. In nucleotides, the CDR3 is TGTGCCAGTAGGGCTTTAGGTGACAGGCTGAACACTGAAGCTTTCTTT.